This record looks at one TCR beta chain sequence and its context. This sample is part of a study of blood T cell repertoires in COVID-19. About the research overall: The cDNA or gDNA used as material had been derived from T cells, B-cell-depleted T cells, or PBMCs.

Original processing notes: Reference gene primer amplification yielded estimated nucleated cell counts. The repertoire was sequenced with immunoSEQ multiplex PCR; TCRdb's copy has only in-frame clones and lacks some. That table furnishes V, J and clone size, whereas the DNA furnished D and trimming. The data contain approximately 90,000 clones, 85% of them singletons. Looked up from germline, CDR1 is SGHRS and CDR2 is YFSETQ. The CDR3 is 15 amino acids. Trimming cost V 0 bases and J 2 bases, with 6 bases left between them. The sequenced material came from peripheral blood. The TCR comes from a man older than 75 with acute or convalescent COVID-19. The chain combines TRBV5-1 with TRBJ1-6, with D unresolved. CDR3 loop: CASSLEETYNSPLHF. The CDR3 coding sequence is TGCGCCAGCAGCTTGGAGGAGACCTATAATTCACCCCTCCACTTT.